This T cell receptor beta chain comes out of a study of blood T cell repertoires in COVID-19. Study as a whole: Acute and convalescent COVID-19 samples came from the United States, Italy and Spain.

The assay was immunoSEQ multiplex PCR, and TCRdb's table has in-frame clones only and misses some. The repertoire includes a few hundred thousand clones, 65% to 85% of them detected once, and about 1.2% sits in the top ten. V lost 4 bases to trimming and J lost 3 bases, with 12 bases between them. Germline-derived CDR1 and CDR2 are SGHTA and FQGNSA. The CDR3 has 14 amino acids. The sequencing input was peripheral blood. This chain connects TRBV7-2 to TRBJ2-5; D call uncertain. This clonotype originated in a woman aged 50 to 60 with acute or convalescent COVID-19. The CDR3 loop is CASSSGSSKETQYF. The CDR3 nucleotides are TGTGCCAGCAGCTCCGGGTCGTCCAAAGAGACCCAGTACTTC. Complete variable domain (other parts from reference TRBV7-2 and TRBJ2-5): GAGVSQSPSNKVTEKGKDVELRCDPISGHTALYWYRQSLGQGLEFLIYFQGNSAPDKSGLPSDRFSAERTGGSVSTLTIQRTQQEDSAVYLCASSSGSSKETQYFGPGTRLLVL.